This T cell receptor (beta chain) was captured in a study of early T cells in non-severe SARS-CoV-2 infection. Turning to the study itself: Sequenced bulk RNA came from whole blood that was unsorted, and chains were unpaired.

Relative to its sample, this clonotype is medium-sized. Per germline, CDR1 LGHDT and CDR2 YNNKEL (reference sequence). V gave up 6 bases and J gave up 8 bases, with 19 bases separating them. CDR3 length equals 14 residues. TCRdb re-analysed the 5' RACE reads in MiXCR, keeping a single row per CDR3 protein. The sample records tens of thousands of distinct CDR3 sequences, approximately 4.8% being singletons. The chain uses TRBV3-1 and TRBJ1-1, with TRBD1 as a possible D gene (5 bases). The sequence derives from an adult who was a healthcare worker with PCR-confirmed SARS-CoV-2 infection or an uninfected control (not recorded which). The sample consisted of whole blood. The CDR3: CASSLKQGVSEAFF. CDR3 DNA: TGTGCCAGCAGTCTTAAGCAGGGAGTCTCCGAAGCTTTCTTT.